These T cell receptor beta chains were read from a single sample in a study of cytomegalovirus exposure and HLA in healthy donors. Profiling relied on immunoSEQ multiplex PCR, and the TCRdb table lists in-frame clones only, not all of them. The data contain about 200,000 clones, around 86% of them singletons. The sample taken for sequencing was PBMCs. The receptors derive from a woman in her 50s in good health and CMV-seropositive. CDR3s include the opening cysteine and the closing phenylalanine or tryptophan. D genes are given only for firm matches. Only some rows state a clone size, as once, few, many or a class for expanded clones.

CDR3nt,CDR3aa,d_gene,j_gene,v_gene,abundance
TGCGCCAGCAGCTCACAGGGTTACAATGAGCAGTTCTTC,CASSSQGYNEQFF,.,TRBJ2-1,TRBV5-1,.
TGTGCCAGCAGCCGGGGACAAGAGACCCAGTACTTC,CASSRGQETQYF,.,TRBJ2-5,TRBV7-9,.
TGTGCCAGCAGTACATTTAGGGGTGGCACAGATACGCAGTATTTT,CASSTFRGGTDTQYF,.,TRBJ2-3,TRBV7-9,.
TGTGCCAGCAGCGTAGAAGGCGGACTAGCTGATGAGCAGTTCTTC,CASSVEGGLADEQFF,TRBD2,TRBJ2-1,TRBV9,.
TGCGCCAGCAGCTTGGATGGCGACAGGCCCAATCAGCCCCAGCATTTT,CASSLDGDRPNQPQHF,.,TRBJ1-5,TRBV5-1,.
TGTGCCAGTAGTATACTAGCGGACGCCACCGGGGAGCTGTTTTTT,CASSILADATGELFF,TRBD2,TRBJ2-2,TRBV19,.
TGTGCCATCAGTGAGTCGGTGGCACAAGCTTTCTTT,CAISESVAQAFF,.,TRBJ1-1,TRBV10-3,.
TGTGCCAGCAGTGACAGGGGCATGCATTCACCCCTCCACTTT,CASSDRGMHSPLHF,TRBD1,TRBJ1-6,TRBV28,.
TGTGCCAGCAGTGAATTACTAGCGGGGCGGTCCGTAAACTTC,CASSELLAGRSVNF,TRBD2,TRBJ2-5,TRBV2,.
TGCGCCAGCAGCTTGGGTATTGGAGCAACTAATGAAAAACTGTTTTTT,CASSLGIGATNEKLFF,.,TRBJ1-4,TRBV5-1,.
TGTGCCAGTAGCCCAGCGGGGGGACCGAGGCCGCAGTATTTT,CASSPAGGPRPQYF,TRBD2,TRBJ2-3,TRBV19,.
TGTGCCAGCACCGATCGACTAGGGCAAGAGACCCAGTACTTC,CASTDRLGQETQYF,.,TRBJ2-5,TRBV27,once
TGTGCCAGTAGTACCGCCGGACTAGCGGGAGGCGGCTCCTACGAGCAGTACTTC,CASSTAGLAGGGSYEQYF,TRBD2,TRBJ2-7,TRBV19,.
TGTGCCAGCAGCTTATCAACAGGGGGCACCGGGGAGCTGTTTTTT,CASSLSTGGTGELFF,TRBD1,TRBJ2-2,TRBV7-3,.
TGCGCCAGCAGCCAAGGTCTGGGGGCTAGCTCCTACGAGCAGTACTTC,CASSQGLGASSYEQYF,.,TRBJ2-7,TRBV4-3,.
TGCGCCAGCAGCCAAGGACTTTTCAACTACGAGCAGTACTTC,CASSQGLFNYEQYF,.,TRBJ2-7,TRBV4-1,.
TGTGCCAGCAGCGAGCTCACAGGGTCTACCTACAATGAGCAGTTCTTC,CASSELTGSTYNEQFF,.,TRBJ2-1,TRBV5-8,.
TGTGCCAGCAGCTTAGCGGGAGGGGCTAGAAAGAATGAGCAGTTCTTC,CASSLAGGARKNEQFF,TRBD2,TRBJ2-1,TRBV7-8,.
TGTGCCAGCAGTAGGGGGGGAGGCAATTCACCCCTCCACTTT,CASSRGGGNSPLHF,.,TRBJ1-6,TRBV6-5,.
TGTGCCAGCAGCTCCGTCCGGGACAGGGTCTACGAGCAGTACTTC,CASSSVRDRVYEQYF,TRBD1,TRBJ2-7,TRBV7-9,.
TGTGCCAGCAGTCCCACAGGGGACCCCTACAATGAGCAGTTCTTC,CASSPTGDPYNEQFF,TRBD1,TRBJ2-1,TRBV28,.
TGTGCCAGCAGCTTGGCGGGACAGGGCCTACACTATGGCTACACCTTC,CASSLAGQGLHYGYTF,TRBD1,TRBJ1-2,TRBV5-4,.
TGTGCCAGCAGTTACTCTTCACAGGGGGCTTCACCCCTCCACTTT,CASSYSSQGASPLHF,TRBD1,TRBJ1-6,TRBV6-6,.
TGCGCCAGCAGCCAGGGCGTGAGCTCTGGAAACACCATATATTTT,CASSQGVSSGNTIYF,.,TRBJ1-3,TRBV4-1,.
TGTGCCTGGGGGACTCGGACTAGCGGGAGTTTGAACACCGGGGAGCTGTTTTTT,CAWGTRTSGSLNTGELFF,TRBD2,TRBJ2-2,TRBV30,.
TGTGCCAGCAGCCAAGTGCTAGCGGGCTCCTACGAGCAGTACTTC,CASSQVLAGSYEQYF,TRBD2,TRBJ2-7,TRBV4-2,.
TGTGCCAGCAGCAACCCTTCAGCGGGGGGCCCGGATACGCAGTATTTT,CASSNPSAGGPDTQYF,TRBD2,TRBJ2-3,TRBV5-6,.
TGTGCCAGCAGCTGGGGGACTAGCGCGTTCTCTGGGGCCAACGTCCTGACTTTC,CASSWGTSAFSGANVLTF,TRBD2,TRBJ2-6,TRBV5-4,.